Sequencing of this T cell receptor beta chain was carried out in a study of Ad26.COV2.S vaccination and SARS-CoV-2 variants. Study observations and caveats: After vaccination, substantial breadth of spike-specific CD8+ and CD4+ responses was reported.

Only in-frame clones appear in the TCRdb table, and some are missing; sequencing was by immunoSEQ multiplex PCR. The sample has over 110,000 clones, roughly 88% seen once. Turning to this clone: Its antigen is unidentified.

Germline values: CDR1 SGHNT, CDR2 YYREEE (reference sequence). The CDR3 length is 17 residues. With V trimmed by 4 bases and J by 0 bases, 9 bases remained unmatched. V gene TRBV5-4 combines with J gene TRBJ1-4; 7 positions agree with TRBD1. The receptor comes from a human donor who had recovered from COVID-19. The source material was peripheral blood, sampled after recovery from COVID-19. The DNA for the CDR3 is TGTGCCAGCAGCGGAACTTCAGGGGGTCCAACTAATGAAAAACTGTTTTTT. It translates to CASSGTSGGPTNEKLFF. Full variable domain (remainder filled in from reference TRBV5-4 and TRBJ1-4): ETGVTQSPTHLIKTRGQQVTLRCSSQSGHNTVSWYQQALGQGPQFIFQYYREEENGRGNFPPRFSGLQFPNYSSELNVNALELDDSALYLCASSGTSGGPTNEKLFFGSGTQLSVL.